These 14 T cell receptor beta chains were sequenced from one sample in a study of patients and donors after allogeneic stem cell transplantation (dated by TCRdb to 2018 to 2021). Receptor amplification or capture employed RT-PCR. For sequencing, a NextSeq 550 was employed. The public reads were reprocessed in TCRdb via fastp at Q25 and MiXCR, keeping in-frame beta chains. Every entry covers one CDR3 protein and lists the most common genes and DNA from its rows. The sample includes 920,000 or so distinct CDR3 sequences, with around 17% observed a single time. The ten largest clones take up around 5.5% of the sample. The sequenced sample consisted of blood, either unsorted or a sorted T cell fraction (not recorded which). The source of these receptors is a human donor who was either an allogeneic HSCT recipient or a stem cell or donor lymphocyte infusion donor (not recorded which). It is not recorded whose cells these are; they may come from a transplant donor.

Only a few counts were recorded for this clonotype. The V and J genes are TRBV20-1 and TRBJ2-7, with D unclear. Germline V CDR1 and CDR2: DFQATT, SNEGSKA (reference sequence). V shed 4 bases and J shed 5 bases, with 6 bases lying between them. The CDR3 is 10 residues long. CDR3 sequence reads: CSAKNDEQYF. DNA for the CDR3: TGCAGTGCTAAGAACGACGAGCAGTACTTC.

The chain recombines TRBV5-6 with TRBJ2-1, with D possibly matching TRBD1 (6 bases). V gave up 4 bases and J gave up 6 bases, with 20 bases separating them. The length of the CDR3 is 16 residues. Germline V gene data show CDR1 as SGHDT and CDR2 as YYEEEE. The CDR3 bases are TGTGCCAGCAGCCCGGAGGACAGCCCCCTATCCAATGAGCAGTTCTTC. Its translation is CASSPEDSPLSNEQFF.

CDR3 region: CSARVASRGLREKLFF. The CDR3 bases are TGCAGTGCTAGAGTCGCTAGCAGGGGGCTCAGAGAAAAACTGTTTTTT. V and J are TRBV20-1 and TRBJ1-4, with 8 bases fitting TRBD1. The CDR3 contains 16 residues. Germline V gene lookup returns CDR1 DFQATT and CDR2 SNEGSKA (reference sequence). V was clipped by 1 base and J by 8 bases; unmatched bases: 12.

The genes are TRBV7-2 and TRBJ1-5; D is ambiguous. Germline CDR1 is SGHTA and CDR2 is FQGNSA. This CDR3 comprises 14 residues. V dropped 1 base and J dropped 6 bases, with 10 bases sitting between them. This CDR3 reads CASSLVILGQPQHF. The CDR3, as DNA: TGTGCCAGCAGCTTAGTAATCTTGGGTCAGCCCCAGCATTTT.

The rearrangement joins TRBV20-1 to TRBJ2-5; 9 bases map to TRBD1. The CDR3 length is 14 residues. The V gene end was trimmed by 4 bases and the J gene end by 5 bases; junction bases not matched to a gene: 8. The germline V gene has CDR1 DFQATT and CDR2 SNEGSKA (reference sequence). The CDR3 sequence: CSATKDRGWETQYF. The CDR3 DNA sequence: TGCAGTGCTACCAAGGACAGGGGATGGGAGACCCAGTACTTC.

This clonotype was seen a handful of times. CDR3 sequence (DNA): TGTGCCAGCAGTCCCTTAAAGCGGGGGGGCGGAGAGACCCAGTACTTC. Its translation is CASSPLKRGGGETQYF. The chain joins TRBV12-3 or TRBV12-4 to TRBJ2-5; TRBD2 agrees at 10 bases. This CDR3 is built from 16 residues. Losses at the gene ends were 5 bases for V and 4 bases for J; bases not matched to a gene: 10.

V gene TRBV6-2 or TRBV6-3 combines with J gene TRBJ2-1; the match to TRBD1 covers 8 bases. The CDR3 is 15 residues long. Trimming at V came to 2 bases and at J to 7 bases, leaving 7 bases not matched to a gene. CDR1 is MNHEY and CDR2 is SVGEGT in the germline V gene. CDR3 bases: TGTGCCAGCAGTTACCCCCGGACAGGGTGGAATGAGCAGTTCTTC. Residues: CASSYPRTGWNEQFF.

This chain links TRBV20-1 with TRBJ2-5; the D is unclear. V was trimmed by 5 bases and J by 2 bases, leaving 15 bases between them. The CDR3 runs to 14 residues. Germline assignment: CDR1 DFQATT and CDR2 SNEGSKA (reference sequence). The CDR3 coding sequence is TGCAGTGCTTCTGACCAACGCTCTCAAGAGACCCAGTACTTC. It yields the protein CSASDQRSQETQYF.

CDR3 coding DNA: TGCAGTGCTTACCCCTTCAGGGGTGCTTACGAGCAGTACTTC. As protein: CSAYPFRGAYEQYF. The chain has TRBV20-1 and TRBJ2-7; D possibly corresponds to TRBD1 (6 bases). The germline V gene encodes CDR1 DFQATT and CDR2 SNEGSKA (reference sequence). CDR3 length: 14 amino acids. V lost 5 bases to trimming and J lost 4 bases, with 18 bases between them.

This chain links TRBV4-1 with TRBJ2-4; weak D call: TRBD2 (6 bases). Looked up from germline, CDR1 is MGHRA and CDR2 is YSYEKL. This CDR3 region has 18 residues. V lost 5 bases and J 2 bases, leaving 22 bases between the germline ends. CDR3 amino acids: CASSKPPGLPLPKNIQYF. DNA for the CDR3: TGCGCCAGCAGCAAACCGCCGGGACTTCCCCTCCCCAAAAACATTCAGTACTTC.

This chain connects TRBV7-2 to TRBJ2-2; 8 bases fit TRBD1. The germline V gene has CDR1 SGHTA and CDR2 FQGNSA. V was pared by 5 bases and J by 6 bases, with 8 bases of the junction left unmatched. This CDR3 is built from 15 residues. CDR3 region: CASSLTGQGPGELFF. For the CDR3, the DNA is TGTGCCAGCAGCCTAACCGGACAGGGTCCCGGGGAGCTGTTTTTT.

The gene calls are TRBV7-3 and TRBJ2-3; 14 nucleotides align to TRBD2. This CDR3 region has 16 residues. The ends lost 5 bases at V and 11 bases at J; junction bases unmatched: 12. Germline V gives CDR1 SGHTA, CDR2 FQGTGA. Written as DNA, the CDR3 is TGTGCCAGCAGCCCCTTCGGACTAGCGGGGGGAATTGGGCAGTATTTT. The encoded protein is CASSPFGLAGGIGQYF.

This clonotype was found a few times. The chain carries TRBV12-3 or TRBV12-4 and TRBJ2-7, with 9 bases aligning to TRBD1. This CDR3 comprises 13 residues. V gave up 3 bases and J gave up 9 bases; unmatched junction bases: 6. This chain's CDR3 is CASSLGQGLWQYF. The CDR3 bases are TGTGCCAGCAGTTTGGGACAGGGACTATGGCAGTACTTC.

J is TRBJ2-5 and V is TRBV4-1, with a possible D match to TRBD2 (5 bases). Germline V gives CDR1 MGHRA, CDR2 YSYEKL. V lost 3 bases, J lost 0 bases, and 14 bases lay in between. The CDR3 covers 16 residues. The CDR3 is CASSQRGGADQETQYF. CDR3 DNA: TGCGCCAGCAGCCAGAGAGGAGGAGCGGACCAAGAGACCCAGTACTTC.